The 28 T cell receptor beta chains below all came from one sample that was sequenced in a study of blood T cells in healthy people across ages. For the second PCR, which ran for about 6 to 11 cycles, a sample-barcoded 5' primer and a J-beta primer mix were used. TCRdb itself ran the 5' RACE reads through MiXCR, one entry per CDR3 protein. Of hundreds of thousands of distinct CDR3 sequences in the sample, around 50% were seen once. The source material was blood. The receptors come from a man aged 40-55 years in good health.

This clonotype came up a few times. V is TRBV4-1 and J is TRBJ2-7, with TRBD1 identical over 7 bases. This CDR3 spans 17 amino acids. After removal of 3 bases from V and 0 bases from J, the junction contained 11 bases not matched to a gene. Per germline, CDR1 MGHRA and CDR2 YSYEKL. The CDR3 sequence: CASSQGNLGQYSYEQYF. DNA for the CDR3: TGCGCCAGCAGCCAGGGAAACTTGGGACAGTACTCCTACGAGCAGTACTTC.

The rearrangement uses TRBV5-1 and TRBJ2-5, with TRBD2 matching 10 bases. Germline CDR1 reads SGHRS; CDR2 reads YFSETQ. V lost 0 bases to trimming and J lost 11 bases; unmatched junction nucleotides: 7. The CDR3 runs 14 residues. The CDR3 nucleotides read TGCGCCAGCAGCTTGGCTCTAGCGGGGGATGAGCAGTACTTC. This encodes CASSLALAGDEQYF.

The chain uses TRBV28 and TRBJ2-4, with TRBD2 identical over 8 bases. The J call could be wrong; TRBJ2-7 is a better fit for the DNA end. This CDR3 has 14 amino acids. CDR1 is MDHEN and CDR2 is SYDVKM in the germline V gene. The CDR3 DNA sequence: TGTGCCAGCAGGTCGGGGGGGGAATTGGTCGAGCAGTACTTC. Residues: CASRSGGELVEQYF.

The chain has TRBV20-1 and TRBJ2-6, with D unresolved. This CDR3 contains 13 residues. The germline CDR1 and CDR2 sequences are DFQATT and SNEGSKA (reference sequence). The V and J ends lost 1 base and 4 bases respectively, with 5 bases between them. Here the CDR3 DNA reads TGCAGTGCTAGAGGAGTAGGGGCCAACGTCCTGACTTTC. Protein: CSARGVGANVLTF.

The chain is built from TRBV3-1 and TRBJ2-1; 9 nucleotides align to TRBD2. The germline CDR1 and CDR2 sequences are LGHDT and YNNKEL (reference sequence). The CDR3 spans 16 residues. V trimming: 4 bases; J trimming: 7 bases; junction bases outside the gene matches: 11. The CDR3 nucleotides are TGTGCCAGCAGCCCCGGCAGCGGGAGGCCACGGAATGAGCAGTTCTTC. Protein product: CASSPGSGRPRNEQFF.

J is TRBJ1-5 and V is TRBV20-1; D is possibly TRBD1 (6 bases). Trimming removed 3 bases at V and 5 bases at J, with 20 bases between. The germline CDR1 and CDR2 sequences are DFQATT and SNEGSKA (reference sequence). CDR3 length equals 16 residues. Here the CDR3 DNA reads TGCAGTGCTAGGCCGAATTTTCAGGGGAATTATCAGCCCCAGCATTTT. Translating gives CSARPNFQGNYQPQHF.

The chain employs TRBV12-5 and TRBJ1-2; no clear D gene. Germline CDR1 is LGHNT and CDR2 is FRNRAP. The germline V and J ends were trimmed by 0 bases and 6 bases, with 14 bases remaining between them. There are 15 residues in the CDR3. The CDR3 DNA reads as TGTGCTAGTGGTTTGGTTTATCTGGCAGACGATGGCTACACCTTC. It is translated as CASGLVYLADDGYTF.

V usage is TRBV15 and J usage is TRBJ2-5, with D perhaps matching TRBD2 (5 bases). With 0 bases removed from V and 3 bases from J, the gap between germline ends came to 11 bases. The germline gives CDR1 LNHNV, CDR2 YYDKDF (reference sequence). This CDR3 has 15 residues. CDR3 residues: CATSRDNGREETQYF. As DNA, the CDR3 is TGTGCCACCAGCAGAGACAATGGGCGGGAAGAGACCCAGTACTTC.

This clonotype was seen a few times. V usage is TRBV4-2 and J usage is TRBJ2-7; the match to TRBD2 covers 12 bases. The CDR3 is made up of 15 amino acids. The V and J ends lost 2 bases and 7 bases, in that order; junction bases with no gene match: 6. CDR1 and CDR2 from the germline V gene are LGHNA and YNFKEQ. CDR3 in DNA: TGTGCCAGCAGCCAAAATCTAGCGGGAGGGAGGGAGCAGTACTTC. Translating it yields CASSQNLAGGREQYF.

The chain uses TRBV5-1 and TRBJ2-2; TRBD2 aligns across 12 bases. Germline CDR1 is SGHRS and CDR2 is YFSETQ. Trimming cost V 4 bases and J 7 bases; bases outside gene matches: 8. This CDR3 comprises 16 residues. This CDR3 is CASSTTSGRSGGELFF. The DNA for the CDR3 is TGCGCCAGCAGCACAACTAGCGGGAGGAGTGGCGGGGAGCTGTTTTTT.

The chain links TRBV7-9 to TRBJ2-5; a possible D gene is TRBD1 (6 bases). The end of the DNA aligns better with TRBJ2-7, so the J call may be wrong. Germline V gene data show CDR1 as SEHNR and CDR2 as FQNEAQ (reference sequence). The CDR3 runs to 14 residues. CDR3 in DNA: TGTGCCAGCAGCCCCATAGGGGGTCGGTACGAGCAGTACTTC. It codes for CASSPIGGRYEQYF.

The J gene is TRBJ1-1, the V gene TRBV13, with D hard to call. The CDR3 spans 16 residues. V was cut by 1 base and J by 1 base, with 13 bases left in between. Germline lookup yields CDR1 PRHDT and CDR2 FYEKMQ (reference sequence). In nucleotides, the CDR3 is TGTGCCAGCAGCTTAGAGGCAGGAGGGAAGAACACTGAAGCTTTCTTT. Translating gives CASSLEAGGKNTEAFF.

The rearrangement uses TRBV7-2 and TRBJ2-1, with 11 bases that match TRBD2. The CDR3 consists of 15 residues. Germline V gives CDR1 SGHTA, CDR2 FQGNSA. Trimming removed 1 base from V and 10 bases from J; junction bases left unmatched: 6. CDR3 coding DNA: TGTGCCAGCAGCTTAGAGGGACTAGCGGCCCGAGAGCAGTTCTTC. The encoded protein is CASSLEGLAAREQFF.

This clonotype was observed a handful of times. The rearrangement uses TRBV20-1 and TRBJ2-5, with 9 bases identical to TRBD2. The CDR3 totals 19 residues. Losses at the gene ends were 5 bases for V and 2 bases for J; bases not matched to a gene: 21. Germline V gene sequence: CDR1 DFQATT, CDR2 SNEGSKA (reference sequence). The CDR3 sequence: CSAPTLQGGGALGQETQYF. CDR3 in DNA: TGCAGTGCTCCCACTTTACAGGGCGGGGGGGCTCTAGGGCAAGAGACCCAGTACTTC.

This clonotype was seen just once. The J gene is TRBJ2-7, the V gene TRBV3-1; 13 nucleotides agree with TRBD2. The CDR3 covers 16 residues. V shed 4 bases and J 2 bases; nucleotides not matched to a gene: 5. CDR1 is LGHDT and CDR2 is YNNKEL in the germline V gene (reference sequence). CDR3 coding DNA: TGTGCCAGCAGCCGGACTAGCGGGAGAGGTACCTACGAGCAGTACTTC. It yields the protein CASSRTSGRGTYEQYF.

The table lists this clonotype with a few counts. The chain carries TRBV29-1 and TRBJ2-7; D is unresolved. CDR3 length: 14 amino acids. Germline assignment: CDR1 SQVTM and CDR2 ANQGSEA. V was shortened by 6 bases and J by 1 base, with 16 bases between the two germline ends. In DNA, the CDR3 is TGCAGCGTAGAATTAGAAACCCAATCCTACGAGCAGTACTTC. It yields the protein CSVELETQSYEQYF.

J is TRBJ2-5 and V is TRBV5-1, with a weak D call TRBD2 (6 bases). CDR1 and CDR2 from the germline V gene are SGHRS and YFSETQ. This CDR3 is 14 amino acids long. Trimming took off 5 bases at V and 2 bases at J, with 13 bases between the two ends. For the CDR3, the DNA is TGCGCCAGCAGGCAGGGTGGAGGGCAAGAGACCCAGTACTTC. This encodes CASRQGGGQETQYF. Combining the CDR3 with reference TRBV5-1 and TRBJ2-5 gives the whole variable domain KAGVTQTPRYLIKTRGQQVTLSCSPISGHRSVSWYQQTPGQGLQFLFEYFSETQRNKGNFPGRFSGRQFSNSRSEMNVSTLELGDSALYLCASRQGGGQETQYFGPGTRLLVL.

This clonotype turned up a few times. The chain uses TRBV5-1 and TRBJ2-1; D gene ambiguous. V was shortened by 0 bases and J by 5 bases, with 15 bases between the two germline ends. CDR1 SGHRS and CDR2 YFSETQ come from the germline V gene. There are 16 residues in the CDR3. The CDR3 region is CASSLAPTPLNNEQFF. The CDR3 nucleotides read TGCGCCAGCAGCTTGGCCCCGACACCTTTAAACAATGAGCAGTTCTTC.

The chain combines TRBV7-9 with TRBJ2-1; D remains ambiguous. With the DNA end fitting TRBJ2-7 better, the J assignment may be wrong. The CDR3 is 17 residues long. CDR1 SEHNR and CDR2 FQNEAQ come from the germline V gene (reference sequence). The CDR3 spells CASSLIIEVHSYNEQYF. As DNA, the CDR3 is TGTGCCAGCAGCTTAATCATTGAGGTACACTCCTACAATGAGCAGTACTTC.

V gene TRBV4-1 combines with J gene TRBJ2-7, with D perhaps TRBD2 (5 bases). Germline CDR1 is MGHRA and CDR2 is YSYEKL. This CDR3 contains 13 residues. Trimming left V 1 base short and J 5 bases short, with 9 bases between. DNA for the CDR3: TGCGCCAGCAGCCAAGGACTATTCCACGAGCAGTACTTC. Protein sequence: CASSQGLFHEQYF.

The V and J genes are TRBV28 and TRBJ2-4; D ambiguous. Trimming shortened V by 2 bases and J by 0 bases, and 8 bases separated the two germline ends. This CDR3 is 15 amino acids long. CDR1 is MDHEN and CDR2 is SYDVKM in the germline V gene. The CDR3 region has the DNA TGTGCCAGCAGTTTAAGTTGGGTAGCCAAAAACATTCAGTACTTC. The encoded protein is CASSLSWVAKNIQYF.

This rearrangement joins TRBV6-6 to TRBJ2-2, with a tentative D call TRBD2 (5 bases). The V and J ends lost 5 bases and 6 bases respectively, with 10 bases between them. The length of the CDR3 is 13 residues. Germline V gene data show CDR1 as MNHNY and CDR2 as SVGAGI (reference sequence). The CDR3 protein is CASSATSSGELFF. CDR3 nucleotides: TGTGCCAGCAGTGCCACTAGTTCCGGGGAGCTGTTTTTT.

The J gene is TRBJ2-7, the V gene TRBV5-5; a possible D gene is TRBD1 (6 bases). Trimming pared 0 bases from V and 3 bases from J, leaving 13 bases between. The CDR3 sequence is 15 residues long. The germline CDR1 and CDR2 sequences are SGHKS and YYEKEE (reference sequence). CDR3 sequence reads: CASSLESGELYEQYF. CDR3 nucleotides: TGTGCCAGCAGCTTGGAGTCAGGGGAGCTCTACGAGCAGTACTTC. The complete variable domain, with remaining parts taken from reference TRBV5-5 and TRBJ2-7, reads DAGVTQSPTHLIKTRGQQVTLRCSPISGHKSVSWYQQVLGQGPQFIFQYYEKEERGRGNFPDRFSARQFPNYSSELNVNALLLGDSALYLCASSLESGELYEQYFGPGTRLTVT.

Written as DNA, the CDR3 is TGCGCCAGCAGCCACCTCCCAGGTGGGGACACCGGGGAGCTGTTTTTT. It codes for CASSHLPGGDTGELFF. The chain links TRBV4-3 to TRBJ2-2; no clear D gene. The CDR3 is 16 amino acids. The V gene lost 3 bases and the J gene lost 3 bases, with 14 bases spanning the gap. CDR1 is LGHNA, CDR2 YSLEER, per germline.

The V and J genes are TRBV7-2 and TRBJ2-4; possible D gene TRBD2, 6 bases. The CDR3 covers 12 residues. Trimming cost V 4 bases and J 13 bases, with 14 bases left between them. The V gene's germline CDR1 is SGHTA and CDR2 FQGNSA. CDR3 sequence reads: CASSSLTREQYF. CDR3 DNA: TGTGCCAGCAGCTCCCTTACACGGGAGCAGTACTTC. Full variable domain (rest looked up from reference TRBV7-2 and TRBJ2-4): GAGVSQSPSNKVTEKGKDVELRCDPISGHTALYWYRQSLGQGLEFLIYFQGNSAPDKSGLPSDRFSAERTGGSVSTLTIQRTQQEDSAVYLCASSSLTREQYFGAGTRLSVL.

This clonotype was observed a handful of times. A junction end diverges from the germline sequence, so it may reflect a read error. This sequence joins TRBV29-1 and TRBJ2-3; D may be TRBD1 (5 bases). The CDR3 covers 12 residues. The germline V gene has CDR1 SQVTM and CDR2 ANQGSEA. CDR3 DNA sequence: TGCGGCGTTGAATACAGGCACGATACGCAGTATTTT. Protein sequence: CGVEYRHDTQYF.

This clonotype was seen only a few times. The chain carries TRBV29-1 and TRBJ2-5, with TRBD2 matching over 8 bases. The CDR3 is 12 amino acids. The trim removed 3 bases at V and 3 bases at J, leaving 0 bases unmatched. The germline V gene has CDR1 SQVTM and CDR2 ANQGSEA. The CDR3 protein is CSVDSGEETQYF. DNA for the CDR3: TGCAGCGTTGATAGCGGGGAAGAGACCCAGTACTTC.

This clonotype was detected only a few times. The V call is TRBV4-3, the J call TRBJ2-1; 11 bases are a match to TRBD1. Germline assignment: CDR1 LGHNA and CDR2 YSLEER. CDR3 length equals 16 residues. Losses at the gene ends were 1 base for V and 8 bases for J; bases not matched to a gene: 7. The CDR3 nucleotides are TGCGCCAGCAGCCAAGGACCGGGACAGGGGGAAGATGAGCAGTTCTTC. It translates to CASSQGPGQGEDEQFF.